These T cell receptor beta chains were read from a single sample in a study of blood T cell repertoires in COVID-19. Profiled with immunoSEQ multiplex PCR; TCRdb holds only in-frame clones, not every one. This table holds about 280,000 clones, roughly 87% found once. Sequencing used peripheral blood. The receptors originated from a man between 18 and 29 years old with active or convalescent COVID-19. The CDR3 runs from the conserved cysteine through the conserved F or W. A D gene is named only where the DNA matches it firmly. The size of a clone is reported for some rows only, either as once, few or many, or as a class for expanded clones.

V: TRBV6-2/TRBV6-3
J: TRBJ1-2
size: NA
D: TRBD1
CDR3: CASSSWTGTGYGYTF
DNA: TGTGCCAGCAGTTCGTGGACAGGGACGGGCTATGGCTACACCTTC

V: TRBV6-2/TRBV6-3
J: TRBJ2-2
size: NA
D: NA
CDR3: CASSYSRATGELFF
DNA: TGTGCCAGCAGTTATTCCAGGGCCACCGGGGAGCTGTTTTTT

V: TRBV12-3/TRBV12-4
J: TRBJ1-1
size: NA
D: NA
CDR3: CASSFGAEAFF
DNA: TGTGCCAGCAGTTTTGGAGCTGAAGCTTTCTTT

V: TRBV29-1
J: TRBJ1-2
size: NA
D: NA
CDR3: CSVEDARRANYGYTF
DNA: TGCAGCGTTGAAGATGCGCGGCGAGCTAACTATGGCTACACCTTC

V: TRBV5-8
J: TRBJ2-1
size: NA
D: NA
CDR3: CASSRKRNEQFF
DNA: TGTGCCAGCAGCCGCAAGAGGAATGAGCAGTTCTTC

V: TRBV27
J: TRBJ1-5
size: once
D: NA
CDR3: CASSLTGRGDQPQHF
DNA: TGTGCCAGCAGTCTTACAGGGCGAGGGGATCAGCCCCAGCATTTT

V: TRBV20-1
J: TRBJ2-5
size: NA
D: TRBD2
CDR3: CSASGLAGRETQYF
DNA: TGCAGTGCTAGTGGTCTAGCGGGGCGGGAGACCCAGTACTTC

V: TRBV6-6
J: TRBJ2-7
size: NA
D: NA
CDR3: CASTTASLGEQYF
DNA: TGTGCCAGCACGACAGCGAGCCTTGGCGAGCAGTACTTC

V: TRBV5-1
J: TRBJ1-2
size: NA
D: TRBD1
CDR3: CASSSTDRGYGYTF
DNA: TGCGCCAGCAGCTCCACGGACAGGGGCTATGGCTACACCTTC

V: TRBV5-1
J: TRBJ2-4
size: NA
D: NA
CDR3: CASSLETDLAKNIQYF
DNA: TGCGCCAGCAGCTTGGAAACAGATCTAGCCAAAAACATTCAGTACTTC

V: TRBV7-5
J: TRBJ1-1
size: NA
D: NA
CDR3: CARSLWVREIYTEAFF
DNA: TGTGCCAGAAGCTTATGGGTCCGGGAGATTTACACTGAAGCTTTCTTT

V: TRBV18
J: TRBJ2-7
size: NA
D: TRBD1
CDR3: CASSADRGSTYEQYF
DNA: TGTGCCAGCTCAGCAGACAGGGGATCCACCTACGAGCAGTACTTC

V: TRBV27
J: TRBJ1-5
size: NA
D: TRBD1
CDR3: CASSFAGGGQPQHF
DNA: TGTGCCAGCAGTTTTGCAGGGGGCGGTCAGCCCCAGCATTTT

V: TRBV3-1/TRBV3-2
J: TRBJ2-2
size: once
D: NA
CDR3: CASSQVSVRELFF
DNA: TGTGCCAGCAGCCAAGTGTCCGTCCGGGAGCTGTTTTTT

V: TRBV6-5
J: TRBJ1-1
size: NA
D: NA
CDR3: CASSLSGLLNTEAFF
DNA: TGTGCCAGCAGTTTGTCGGGACTCCTGAACACTGAAGCTTTCTTT

V: TRBV2
J: TRBJ1-4
size: NA
D: TRBD1
CDR3: CASRDRGFSEKLFF
DNA: TGTGCCAGCCGGGACAGGGGGTTTTCTGAAAAACTGTTTTTT

V: TRBV1
J: TRBJ2-1
size: NA
D: NA
CDR3: CTSSPAFPRLAGVHEQFF
DNA: TGCACCAGCAGCCCCGCCTTCCCCCGACTAGCGGGGGTTCATGAGCAGTTCTTC

V: TRBV14
J: TRBJ2-2
size: once
D: TRBD1
CDR3: CASSRTGPNTGELFF
DNA: TGTGCCAGCAGCCGGACAGGTCCGAACACCGGGGAGCTGTTTTTT

V: TRBV2
J: TRBJ1-5
size: NA
D: TRBD1
CDR3: CAKGTGGNQPQHF
DNA: TGTGCCAAGGGGACAGGGGGCAATCAGCCCCAGCATTTT

V: TRBV6-6
J: TRBJ1-2
size: NA
D: NA
CDR3: CASSLYPGTLYGYTF
DNA: TGTGCCAGCAGTTTATATCCCGGGACACTCTATGGCTACACCTTC

V: TRBV5-5
J: TRBJ1-3
size: NA
D: NA
CDR3: CASREGRSSGNTIYF
DNA: TGTGCCAGCAGGGAGGGCCGGTCCTCTGGAAACACCATATATTTT

V: TRBV2
J: TRBJ2-2
size: once
D: NA
CDR3: CASRAPGPNTGELFF
DNA: TGTGCCAGCAGGGCCCCGGGTCCGAACACCGGGGAGCTGTTTTTT

V: TRBV11-2
J: TRBJ2-7
size: NA
D: NA
CDR3: CASSYSPYEQYF
DNA: TGTGCCAGCAGCTACAGCCCCTACGAGCAGTACTTC

V: TRBV7-2
J: TRBJ2-3
size: NA
D: TRBD2
CDR3: CASSLAGVLAGKDTQYF
DNA: TGTGCCAGCAGCTTAGCTGGTGTACTAGCGGGGAAAGATACGCAGTATTTT

V: TRBV25-1
J: TRBJ2-7
size: NA
D: NA
CDR3: CASSQLGGGREQYF
DNA: TGTGCCAGCAGTCAACTGGGGGGGGGCCGGGAGCAGTACTTC

V: TRBV4-1
J: TRBJ2-3
size: once
D: TRBD2
CDR3: CASSQEGLVLTDTQYF
DNA: TGCGCCAGCAGCCAAGAGGGACTAGTCCTCACAGATACGCAGTATTTT

V: TRBV4-1
J: TRBJ2-3
size: NA
D: NA
CDR3: CASSHRAPRDTQYF
DNA: TGCGCCAGCAGCCACAGGGCCCCTCGGGATACGCAGTATTTT

V: TRBV7-2
J: TRBJ2-3
size: NA
D: TRBD2
CDR3: CASSSLAGGPPDTQYF
DNA: TGTGCCAGCAGCTCCCTAGCGGGGGGGCCCCCAGATACGCAGTATTTT

V: TRBV6-1
J: TRBJ2-5
size: NA
D: NA
CDR3: CASSEIWGGVQETQYF
DNA: TGTGCCAGCAGTGAAATTTGGGGGGGCGTACAAGAGACCCAGTACTTC

V: TRBV10-2
J: TRBJ1-1
size: NA
D: NA
CDR3: CASSLTDTEAFF
DNA: TGCGCCAGCAGTCTCACGGACACTGAAGCTTTCTTT

V: TRBV7-9
J: TRBJ2-2
size: NA
D: TRBD2
CDR3: CASSLLADTGELFF
DNA: TGTGCCAGCAGCTTACTAGCGGACACCGGGGAGCTGTTTTTT

V: TRBV11-2
J: TRBJ2-7
size: NA
D: NA
CDR3: CASSLLSLQFYEQYF
DNA: TGTGCCAGCAGCTTATTGAGCTTACAGTTCTACGAGCAGTACTTC

V: TRBV9
J: TRBJ2-7
size: NA
D: TRBD2
CDR3: CASAAGGGSSYEQYF
DNA: TGTGCCAGCGCGGCCGGCGGGGGAAGCTCCTACGAGCAGTACTTC

V: TRBV11-2
J: TRBJ2-7
size: NA
D: TRBD1
CDR3: CASSQIQDRAHEQYF
DNA: TGTGCCAGCAGCCAGATCCAGGACAGGGCACACGAGCAGTACTTC

V: TRBV5-5
J: TRBJ2-7
size: NA
D: TRBD1
CDR3: CASSRDSYEQYF
DNA: TGTGCCAGCTCCCGGGACAGCTACGAGCAGTACTTC

V: TRBV3-1/TRBV3-2
J: TRBJ1-2
size: NA
D: NA
CDR3: CASSHRGFSYGYTF
DNA: TGTGCCAGCAGCCACAGAGGGTTTAGCTATGGCTACACCTTC

V: TRBV4-1
J: TRBJ1-6
size: NA
D: TRBD1
CDR3: CASSQNPGQGDNNSPLHF
DNA: TGCGCCAGCAGCCAGAACCCGGGACAGGGGGACAATAATTCACCCCTCCACTTT

V: TRBV4-3
J: TRBJ2-5
size: NA
D: TRBD1
CDR3: CASSQDRGRKETQYF
DNA: TGCGCCAGCAGCCAAGACAGGGGGCGGAAAGAGACCCAGTACTTC

V: TRBV19
J: TRBJ1-2
size: NA
D: NA
CDR3: CASRDTRDIKGYTF
DNA: TGTGCCAGTAGAGATACCCGGGACATAAAGGGCTACACCTTC

V: TRBV5-4
J: TRBJ2-7
size: NA
D: NA
CDR3: CASSLDRGASYEQYF
DNA: TGTGCCAGCAGCTTGGATCGGGGGGCCTCCTACGAGCAGTACTTC

V: TRBV10-1
J: TRBJ2-5
size: NA
D: NA
CDR3: CASSRGETQYF
DNA: TGCGCCAGCAGTAGGGGGGAGACCCAGTACTTC

V: TRBV5-5
J: TRBJ1-4
size: NA
D: TRBD1
CDR3: CASSLATTGGGEKLFF
DNA: TGTGCCAGCAGCTTGGCAACGACAGGGGGCGGAGAAAAACTGTTTTTT

V: TRBV4-1
J: TRBJ2-7
size: NA
D: TRBD1
CDR3: CASSHKAGTGSHEQYF
DNA: TGCGCCAGCAGCCACAAGGCCGGGACAGGGTCCCACGAGCAGTACTTC

V: TRBV9
J: TRBJ2-2
size: NA
D: NA
CDR3: CASSASETGELFF
DNA: TGTGCCAGCAGCGCTTCGGAGACCGGGGAGCTGTTTTTT

V: TRBV3-1/TRBV3-2
J: TRBJ2-4
size: once
D: TRBD2
CDR3: CASSPSVGQRGGGAKNIQYF
DNA: TGTGCCAGCAGCCCATCGGTCGGCCAGCGGGGGGGAGGAGCCAAAAACATTCAGTACTTC

V: TRBV5-1
J: TRBJ2-5
size: NA
D: NA
CDR3: CASSLVEGSPLKETQYF
DNA: TGCGCCAGCAGCTTGGTCGAGGGCTCACCGCTTAAGGAGACCCAGTACTTC

V: TRBV9
J: TRBJ2-1
size: NA
D: TRBD2
CDR3: CASSVGGGANEQFF
DNA: TGTGCCAGCAGCGTAGGCGGGGGGGCCAATGAGCAGTTCTTC

V: TRBV24-1
J: TRBJ1-2
size: NA
D: TRBD1
CDR3: CATQGQAGGYTF
DNA: TGTGCCACTCAAGGACAGGCGGGGGGCTACACCTTC